Below are 20 T cell receptor beta chains sequenced from a single sample in a study of CD8 T cells in Susac syndrome. RNA amounts of roughly 0.5 to 1 ug underwent reverse transcription with random hexamers. TCRdb re-called the immunoSEQ multiplex PCR reads with MiXCR, one entry per CDR3 protein. Found here are around 110,000 distinct CDR3 sequences, roughly 95% of them singletons; the top ten hold about 0.41%. The sequencing input was CD8+ T cells from PBMCs. The receptors shown here come from a human donor with Susac syndrome.

The genes are TRBV9 and TRBJ1-1; possible D gene TRBD1, 5 bases. CDR1 SGDLS and CDR2 YYNGEE come from the germline V gene. Trimming removed 0 bases from V and 4 bases from J, with 10 bases in between. The CDR3 has 14 residues. CDR3 amino acids: CASSVEGRGTEAFF. In nucleotides, the CDR3 is TGTGCCAGCAGCGTAGAGGGGCGAGGCACTGAAGCTTTCTTT.

The rearrangement links TRBV7-9 to TRBJ2-3; D tentatively reads TRBD1 or TRBD2 (6 bases each). V was trimmed by 5 bases and J by 5 bases, leaving 17 bases between them. Per germline, CDR1 SEHNR and CDR2 FQNEAQ (reference sequence). This CDR3 is 15 amino acids long. This CDR3 is CASSPSDRGVDTQYF. In DNA form, the CDR3 reads TGTGCCAGCAGCCCGTCTGATAGGGGGGTAGATACGCAGTATTTT. Using reference TRBV7-9 and TRBJ2-3 for the parts outside the CDR3, the full variable domain is DTGVSQNPRHKITKRGQNVTFRCDPISEHNRLYWYRQTLGQGPEFLTYFQNEAQLEKSRLLSDRFSAERPKGSFSTLEIQRTEQGDSAMYLCASSPSDRGVDTQYFGPGTRLTVL.

The chain combines TRBV2 with TRBJ2-1; 13 nucleotides match TRBD2. This CDR3 spans 15 amino acids. CDR1 is SNHLY, CDR2 FYNNEI, per germline. J lost 5 bases, V lost 6 bases, and 4 bases had no gene match. CDR3 protein: CASRLLAGGNNEQFF. In DNA form, the CDR3 reads TGTGCCAGCAGGTTACTAGCGGGGGGGAACAATGAGCAGTTCTTC.

CDR3 DNA: TGTGCCAGCACCGTAGCGGCCTTTAAGAACGAGCAGTACTTC. It encodes CASTVAAFKNEQYF. The V gene is TRBV6-1, the J gene TRBJ2-7; possibly TRBD2 for D (6 bases). From germline, CDR1 is MNHNS and CDR2 SASEGT. The CDR3 consists of 14 residues. Trimming pared 7 bases from V and 5 bases from J, leaving 18 bases between.

This chain connects TRBV25-1 to TRBJ2-7; D possibly matches TRBD1 or TRBD2 (7 bases each). The length of the CDR3 is 15 residues. V lost 3 bases and J lost 0, with 12 bases in between. Germline V gene data show CDR1 as MGHDK and CDR2 as SYGVNS. The CDR3 bases are TGTGCCAGCAGTGAGCAGGGGGGGAACTCCTACGAGCAGTACTTC. It codes for CASSEQGGNSYEQYF.

Only a few counts were recorded for this clonotype. The genes are TRBV4-1 and TRBJ1-2; TRBD1 is a possible D gene (5 bases). The ends were cut back, 0 bases at V and 2 bases at J, with 7 bases in the middle. This CDR3 is 14 amino acids long. Germline-derived CDR1 and CDR2 are MGHRA and YSYEKL. The CDR3 DNA reads TGCGCCAGCAGCCAAGAGGGGCAGAACTATGGCTACACCTTC. This encodes CASSQEGQNYGYTF.

V and J are TRBV20-1 and TRBJ1-1; 8 nucleotides match TRBD1. CDR3 size: 14 residues. After removal of 6 bases from V and 6 bases from J, the junction contained 12 bases not matched to a gene. Germline lookup yields CDR1 DFQATT and CDR2 SNEGSKA (reference sequence). The CDR3 DNA reads as TGCAGTGCATACGACAGGGGAGGGCGGCCTGAAGCTTTCTTT. It encodes CSAYDRGGRPEAFF.

The chain has TRBV12-3 or TRBV12-4 and TRBJ1-1; D not certain. The V end lost 7 bases, the J end lost 1 base, and 10 bases lay between the germline ends. This CDR3 is 13 amino acids long. The CDR3 protein is CASTERPNTEAFF. The CDR3 region has the DNA TGTGCCAGCACCGAACGGCCGAACACTGAAGCTTTCTTT.

This sequence joins TRBV29-1 and TRBJ2-7; either TRBD1 or TRBD2 may supply D (7 bases each). V dropped 3 bases and J dropped 4 bases, with 16 bases sitting between them. From germline, CDR1 is SQVTM and CDR2 ANQGSEA. CDR3 length: 14 amino acids. CDR3 sequence reads: CSVDGDREGYEQYF. The CDR3 nucleotides read TGCAGCGTTGATGGCGACAGGGAGGGATACGAGCAGTACTTC.

This clonotype was recorded a few times. The CDR3 region is CASRKNTEAFF. The CDR3 nucleotides are TGTGCCAGCAGGAAGAACACTGAAGCTTTCTTT. The chain carries TRBV12-3 or TRBV12-4 and TRBJ1-1; the D is unclear. V was pared by 6 bases and J by 1 base, with 3 bases between. The CDR3 runs to 11 residues.

This chain links TRBV11-2 with TRBJ2-5, with D unclear. Germline V CDR1 and CDR2: SGHAT, FQNNGV. The CDR3 loop spans 14 amino acids. V lost 3 bases to trimming and J lost 2 bases, with 10 bases between them. The CDR3 coding sequence is TGTGCCAGCAGCTTTGTGAAGATACAAGAGACCCAGTACTTC. Translating it yields CASSFVKIQETQYF. Based on the CDR3 plus reference TRBV11-2 and TRBJ2-5, the full variable domain is EAGVAQSPRYKIIEKRQSVAFWCNPISGHATLYWYQQILGQGPKLLIQFQNNGVVDDSQLPKDRFSAERLKGVDSTLKIQPAKLEDSAVYLCASSFVKIQETQYFGPGTRLLVL.

This clonotype has just one count. This chain joins TRBV4-3 and TRBJ2-2; D remains unclear. Germline values: CDR1 LGHNA, CDR2 YSLEER. Deletions cut 3 bases from V and 8 bases from J, with 10 bases between. This CDR3 is built from 13 residues. The DNA of the CDR3 is TGCGCCAGCAGCCAGGACCTCCTGGGGGAGCTGTTTTTT. Its protein product is CASSQDLLGELFF.

The rearrangement uses TRBV5-1 and TRBJ1-4; D is perhaps TRBD1 (5 bases). The length of the CDR3 is 14 residues. V shed 4 bases and J shed 7 bases, with 14 bases lying between them. The germline V gene has CDR1 SGHRS and CDR2 YFSETQ. In DNA, the CDR3 is TGCGCCAGCAGCGGGCCAGGCACAGGTGAAAAACTGTTTTTT. Amino acid sequence: CASSGPGTGEKLFF. The complete variable domain, with remaining parts taken from reference TRBV5-1 and TRBJ1-4, reads KAGVTQTPRYLIKTRGQQVTLSCSPISGHRSVSWYQQTPGQGLQFLFEYFSETQRNKGNFPGRFSGRQFSNSRSEMNVSTLELGDSALYLCASSGPGTGEKLFFGSGTQLSVL.

The chain is built from TRBV15 and TRBJ2-1; weak D call: TRBD1 (5 bases). The V end lost 3 bases, the J end lost 2 bases, and 11 bases lay between the germline ends. Germline lookup yields CDR1 LNHNV and CDR2 YYDKDF (reference sequence). The CDR3 has 15 amino acids. CDR3 bases: TGTGCCACCAGCAGGACCACAGGCGCCTACAATGAGCAGTTCTTC. It codes for CATSRTTGAYNEQFF.

This clonotype was recorded only once. For the CDR3, the DNA is TGTGCCAGCCAGACAGGGCTAGACTATGGCTACACCTTC. Its translation is CASQTGLDYGYTF. The V call is TRBV6-6, the J call TRBJ1-2; 7 bases line up with TRBD1. The CDR3 has 13 amino acids. Germline V gives CDR1 MNHNY, CDR2 SVGAGI (reference sequence). Trimming took 8 bases from V and 3 from J; bases not matched to a gene: 6.

This clonotype was observed once. V and J are TRBV7-8 and TRBJ1-5, with D uncertain. The CDR3 is 14 residues long. V lost 5 bases to trimming and J lost 0 bases, with 8 bases between them. The germline V gene has CDR1 SGHVS and CDR2 FQNEAQ. The CDR3 bases are TGTGCCAGCAGCCAGGACGGTAGCAATCAGCCCCAGCATTTT. Encoded protein: CASSQDGSNQPQHF.

The rearrangement joins TRBV9 to TRBJ2-1, with 10 bases lining up with TRBD2. The V gene's germline CDR1 is SGDLS and CDR2 YYNGEE. CDR3 length: 14 residues. V was clipped by 2 bases and J by 7 bases; unmatched bases: 3. The CDR3 here is CASSVSGGANEQFF. CDR3 DNA sequence: TGTGCCAGCAGCGTCAGCGGGGGGGCTAATGAGCAGTTCTTC.

V is TRBV5-1 and J is TRBJ2-7; 8 nucleotides line up with TRBD2. V was clipped by 0 bases and J by 2 bases; unmatched bases: 7. The CDR3 extends over 16 amino acids. Germline V gives CDR1 SGHRS, CDR2 YFSETQ. The CDR3 DNA follows: TGCGCCAGCAGCTTGGGCCCGGGACTAGAGGCCTACGAGCAGTACTTC. This gives the protein CASSLGPGLEAYEQYF.

The chain joins TRBV29-1 to TRBJ2-2; D gene ambiguous. CDR1 is SQVTM and CDR2 is ANQGSEA in the germline V gene. V dropped 4 bases and J dropped 5 bases, with 8 bases sitting between them. There are 12 residues in the CDR3. The CDR3 spells CSVVSETGELFF. The CDR3 nucleotides are TGCAGCGTTGTGAGTGAAACCGGGGAGCTGTTTTTT.

This sequence joins TRBV9 and TRBJ1-5; a possible D gene is TRBD1 (6 bases). There are 15 residues in the CDR3. Trimming took off 4 bases at V and 4 bases at J, with 15 bases between the two ends. Germline assignment: CDR1 SGDLS and CDR2 YYNGEE. The CDR3 protein is CASSRGSGGNQPQHF. The CDR3 nucleotides are TGTGCCAGCAGCAGGGGGTCCGGGGGGAATCAGCCCCAGCATTTT.